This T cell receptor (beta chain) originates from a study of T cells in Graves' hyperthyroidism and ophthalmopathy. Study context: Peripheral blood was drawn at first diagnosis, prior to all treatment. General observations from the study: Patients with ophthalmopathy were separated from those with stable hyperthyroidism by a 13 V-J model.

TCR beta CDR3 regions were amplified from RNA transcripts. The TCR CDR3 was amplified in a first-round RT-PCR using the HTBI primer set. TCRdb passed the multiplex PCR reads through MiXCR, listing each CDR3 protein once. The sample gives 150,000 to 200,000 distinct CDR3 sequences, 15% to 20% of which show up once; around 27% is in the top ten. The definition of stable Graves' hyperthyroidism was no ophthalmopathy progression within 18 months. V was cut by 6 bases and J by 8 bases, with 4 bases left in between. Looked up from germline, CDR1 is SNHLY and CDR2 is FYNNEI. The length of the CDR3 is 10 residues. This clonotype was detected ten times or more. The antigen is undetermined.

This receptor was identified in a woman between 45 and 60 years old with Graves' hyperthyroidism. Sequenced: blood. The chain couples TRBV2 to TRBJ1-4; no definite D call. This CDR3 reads CASRMEKLFF. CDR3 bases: TGTGCCAGCAGGATGGAAAAACTGTTTTTT.